Each of the 17 T cell receptor beta chains below was sequenced from the same sample in a study of cytomegalovirus exposure and HLA in healthy donors. Vbeta (60) and Jbeta (13) primers were used in the PCR. Only in-frame clones appear in the TCRdb table, and some are missing; sequencing was by immunoSEQ multiplex PCR. The table records about 120,000 clones, around three quarters of them present only once. Sequenced input: PBMCs. The receptors here all came from a man aged 30 to 45 in good health and CMV-seropositive.

The chain's CDR3 is CAWSDSFDTQYF. The CDR3 DNA reads TGTGCCTGGAGTGACAGCTTCGATACGCAGTATTTT. The chain has TRBV30 and TRBJ2-3; D gene unclear. The germline gives CDR1 GTSNPN, CDR2 SVGIG (reference sequence). The ends were cut back, 1 base at V and 6 bases at J, with 8 bases in the middle. There are 12 residues in the CDR3. The full variable domain, with the rest looked up from reference TRBV30 and TRBJ2-3, is SQTIHQWPATLVQPVGSPLSLECTVEGTSNPNLYWYRQAAGRGLQLLFYSVGIGQISSEVPQNLSASRPQDRQFILSSKKLLLSDSGFYLCAWSDSFDTQYFGPGTRLTVL.

A few counts support this clone. The J gene is TRBJ2-2, the V gene TRBV27; no reliable D call. V dropped 3 bases and J dropped 0 bases, with 2 bases sitting between them. The CDR3 runs 13 residues. Per the germline V gene, CDR1 is MNHEY and CDR2 is SMNVEV (reference sequence). The CDR3: CASSFSNTGELFF. DNA of the CDR3: TGTGCCAGCAGTTTCTCGAACACCGGGGAGCTGTTTTTT.

The gene calls are TRBV4-3 and TRBJ2-3, with D possibly matching TRBD1 (6 bases). Per germline, CDR1 LGHNA and CDR2 YSLEER. CDR3 size: 13 residues. Between the trimmed V and J ends, which lost 2 bases and 5 bases, there was a span of 8 bases. The CDR3 sequence is CASSQLQGDTQYF. As DNA, the CDR3 is TGCGCCAGCAGCCAACTACAGGGAGATACGCAGTATTTT.

This clone showed up just a few times. V and J are TRBV7-2 and TRBJ2-5, with 8 bases fitting TRBD2. Germline V gene data show CDR1 as SGHTA and CDR2 as FQGNSA. CDR3 length equals 17 residues. The ends lost 1 base at V and 2 bases at J; junction bases unmatched: 9. Here the CDR3 reads CASSLGFLRGAQETQYF. The CDR3 nucleotides read TGTGCCAGCAGCTTAGGTTTCTTGCGGGGGGCGCAAGAGACCCAGTACTTC.

The genes are TRBV2 and TRBJ2-3; 12 bases map to TRBD2. This CDR3 is 19 amino acids long. Trimming removed 8 bases from V and 4 bases from J; junction bases left unmatched: 19. Germline V gene sequence: CDR1 SNHLY, CDR2 FYNNEI. CDR3 amino acids: CASPTRLAGGRDSADTQYF. The CDR3 DNA is TGTGCCAGCCCTACCCGTCTAGCGGGGGGGCGCGACTCGGCAGATACGCAGTATTTT.

The chain carries TRBV7-6 and TRBJ2-5, with 11 bases lining up with TRBD1. The CDR3 contains 16 residues. V shed 5 bases, J shed 4 bases, and the junction held 9 bases outside the gene matches. Germline CDR1 reads SGHVS; CDR2 reads FNYEAQ. As DNA, the CDR3 is TGTGCCAGCAGCCAGGGGCCCGGGACAGGGGGAGAGACCCAGTACTTC. This sequence encodes CASSQGPGTGGETQYF.

This clone was seen just once. The chain is built from TRBV7-9 and TRBJ2-7; D gene ambiguous. Trimming shortened V by 5 bases and J by 6 bases, and 8 bases separated the two germline ends. The germline V gene has CDR1 SEHNR and CDR2 FQNEAQ (reference sequence). The CDR3 runs 11 residues. Here the CDR3 DNA reads TGTGCCAGCAGCCCGGCGGTCGAGCAGTACTTC. This encodes CASSPAVEQYF.

The genes are TRBV27 and TRBJ1-2; 8 positions agree with TRBD1. This CDR3 spans 17 amino acids. V trimming: 6 bases; J trimming: 3 bases; junction bases outside the gene matches: 15. Per the germline V gene, CDR1 is MNHEY and CDR2 is SMNVEV (reference sequence). The CDR3: CASRPGGRIGSYYGYTF. For the CDR3, the DNA is TGTGCCAGCAGGCCAGGGGGCCGGATCGGTAGTTACTATGGCTACACCTTC.

The chain carries TRBV2 and TRBJ2-5; D unclear. CDR1 SNHLY and CDR2 FYNNEI come from the germline V gene. This CDR3 region has 14 residues. V gave up 5 bases and J gave up 4 bases, with 14 bases separating them. Written as DNA, the CDR3 is TGTGCCAGCAGTCAAATTACAGTTGGAGAGACCCAGTACTTC. It yields the protein CASSQITVGETQYF.

J is TRBJ2-3 and V is TRBV6-5; a weak D match, TRBD2 (6 bases). The V end lost 8 bases, the J end lost 4 bases, and 10 bases lay between the germline ends. The CDR3 length is 12 residues. The germline V gene encodes CDR1 MNHEY and CDR2 SVGAGI. CDR3 loop: CASGGYSDTQYF. The CDR3 region has the DNA TGTGCCAGCGGGGGGTATTCAGATACGCAGTATTTT.

V usage is TRBV29-1 and J usage is TRBJ2-7; TRBD2 agrees at 7 bases. The CDR3 contains 13 residues. Losses at the gene ends were 6 bases for V and 0 bases for J; bases not matched to a gene: 5. Germline CDR1 and CDR2: SQVTM and ANQGSEA. The CDR3 region has the DNA TGCAGCGTCACGGAGCGGGACTCCTACGAGCAGTACTTC. Its translation is CSVTERDSYEQYF.

For this clone: An end of the junction differs from the germline gene, which may be a read error. The chain couples TRBV11-2 to TRBJ1-2; 7 nucleotides match TRBD1. The CDR3 is 16 amino acids. Per the germline V gene, CDR1 is SGHAT and CDR2 is FQNNGV. CDR3 loop: CASSLSPGQPNYGYAF. The CDR3 bases are TGTGCCAGCAGCTTATCCCCGGGACAGCCTAACTATGGCTACGCCTTC.

The chain carries TRBV4-3 and TRBJ2-3; no reliable D call. V was clipped by 4 bases and J by 4 bases, with 15 bases between them. The CDR3 is made up of 15 amino acids. CDR1 and CDR2 from the germline V gene are LGHNA and YSLEER. The CDR3 DNA is TGCGCCAGCAGCCGACTGACGGTCCCCGCAGATACGCAGTATTTT. This codes for CASSRLTVPADTQYF.

This chain joins TRBV6-1 and TRBJ2-1; 7 nucleotides match TRBD2. The CDR3 loop spans 15 amino acids. Trimming at V came to 2 bases and at J to 10 bases, leaving 11 bases not matched to a gene. CDR1 and CDR2 from the germline V gene are MNHNS and SASEGT. The CDR3 region is CASSESQRWRGEQFF. The CDR3, as DNA: TGTGCCAGCAGTGAATCCCAGCGGTGGCGGGGGGAGCAGTTCTTC.

On this clone itself: At one end, the junction sequence differs from germline, possibly due to a read error. The chain is built from TRBV19 and TRBJ1-2, with D uncertain. The CDR3 length is 13 residues. Germline V gives CDR1 LNHDA, CDR2 SQIVND (reference sequence). The CDR3, as DNA: TGTGCCAGTAGTATAGATTTGGTGTATGGCCACACCTTC. It is translated as CASSIDLVYGHTF.

The chain links TRBV19 to TRBJ2-1; 10 nucleotides line up with TRBD2. Germline V CDR1 and CDR2: LNHDA, SQIVND (reference sequence). The CDR3 covers 17 residues. V lost 0 bases, J lost 5 bases, and 7 bases stayed unmatched. The CDR3 sequence: CASSIEGAGGIDNEQFF. The CDR3 bases are TGTGCCAGTAGTATAGAAGGAGCGGGAGGGATTGACAATGAGCAGTTCTTC. The variable domain in full, with the rest retrieved from reference TRBV19 and TRBJ2-1, is DGGITQSPKYLFRKEGQNVTLSCEQNLNHDAMYWYRQDPGQGLRLIYYSQIVNDFQKGDIAEGYSVSREKKESFPLTVTSAQKNPTAFYLCASSIEGAGGIDNEQFFGPGTRLTVL.

V gene TRBV5-1 combines with J gene TRBJ2-7, with 7 nucleotides matching TRBD1. The V segment lost 3 bases and the J segment 4 bases; nucleotides outside the gene matches: 7. Germline CDR1 SGHRS, CDR2 YFSETQ. The CDR3 covers 14 residues. The CDR3 sequence is CASSYQGVAYEQYF. CDR3 sequence (DNA): TGCGCCAGCAGCTATCAGGGGGTTGCTTACGAGCAGTACTTC.